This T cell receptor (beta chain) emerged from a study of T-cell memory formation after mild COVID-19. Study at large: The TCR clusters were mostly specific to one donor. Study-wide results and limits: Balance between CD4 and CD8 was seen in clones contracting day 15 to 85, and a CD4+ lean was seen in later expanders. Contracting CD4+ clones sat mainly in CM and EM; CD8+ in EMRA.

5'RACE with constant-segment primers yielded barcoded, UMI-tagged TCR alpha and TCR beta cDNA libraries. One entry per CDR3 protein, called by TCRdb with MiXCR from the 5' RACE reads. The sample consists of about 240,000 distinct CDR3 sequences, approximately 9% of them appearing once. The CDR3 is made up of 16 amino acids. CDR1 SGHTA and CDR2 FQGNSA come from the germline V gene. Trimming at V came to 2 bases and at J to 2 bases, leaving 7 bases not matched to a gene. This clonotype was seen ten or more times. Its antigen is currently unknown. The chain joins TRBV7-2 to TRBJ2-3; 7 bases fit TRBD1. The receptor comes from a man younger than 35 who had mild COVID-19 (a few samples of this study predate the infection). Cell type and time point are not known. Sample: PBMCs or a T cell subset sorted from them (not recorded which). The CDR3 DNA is TGTGCCAGCAGCTTAACAGGGGTTTCCTTCACAGATACGCAGTATTTT. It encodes CASSLTGVSFTDTQYF.